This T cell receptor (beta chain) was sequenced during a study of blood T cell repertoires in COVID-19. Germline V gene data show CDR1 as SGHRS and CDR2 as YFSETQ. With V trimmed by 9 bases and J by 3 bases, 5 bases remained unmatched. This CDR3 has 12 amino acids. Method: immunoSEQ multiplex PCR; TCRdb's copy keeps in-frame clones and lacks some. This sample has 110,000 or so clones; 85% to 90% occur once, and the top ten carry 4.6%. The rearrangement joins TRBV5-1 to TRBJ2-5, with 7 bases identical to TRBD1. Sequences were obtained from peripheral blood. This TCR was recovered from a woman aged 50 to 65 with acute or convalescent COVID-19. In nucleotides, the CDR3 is TGCGCCACCTCTGACAGGGAAGAGACCCAGTACTTC. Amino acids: CATSDREETQYF.